This T cell receptor beta chain was sequenced for a study of T cells in Graves' hyperthyroidism and ophthalmopathy. General study findings and limits: Ophthalmopathy stood apart from stable hyperthyroidism in a 13 V-J model. Among clonotypes expanded in thyroid above 0.001, most were also found in blood.

Diagnoses used clinical symptoms, serum thyroxine and TRAb, thyroid ultrasound and orbital computed tomography. V lost 6 bases and J 0 bases, leaving 18 bases between the germline ends. CDR3 length: 17 residues. Germline CDR1 reads MNHNS; CDR2 reads SASEGT. Template material for amplifying TCR beta CDR3 regions consisted of RNA transcripts. In the first-round RT-PCR of the TCR CDR3, the HTBI primer set was used. TCRdb ran MiXCR on the multiplex PCR reads and lists one entry per CDR3 protein. Among about 640,000 distinct CDR3 sequences listed, more than 20% were seen once. This clonotype showed up just once. Its target is not known.

The genes are TRBV6-1 and TRBJ2-1; D tentatively reads TRBD1 or TRBD2 (5 bases each). The TCR comes from a man younger than 45 with Graves' ophthalmopathy. Sequenced: blood. The CDR3 reads CASRPPGTPSSYNEQFF. In DNA form, the CDR3 reads TGTGCCAGCAGGCCACCCGGGACGCCGAGCTCCTACAATGAGCAGTTCTTC.